This T cell receptor beta chain is from a study of T cell changes during pregnancy in multiple sclerosis. V was pared by 7 bases and J by 3 bases, with 8 bases of the junction left unmatched. Germline V CDR1 and CDR2: MNHNS, SASEGT. This CDR3 comprises 14 residues. Clones were read by immunoSEQ multiplex PCR, and TCRdb kept only the in-frame ones, dropping some. The table lists under 50,000 clones, about 90% of them singletons. The rearrangement joins TRBV6-1 to TRBJ1-2; the match to TRBD1 covers 7 bases. This clonotype was sampled from a female donor in good health, enrolled as a control in a pregnancy study. Sample: CD4+ T cells from peripheral blood mononuclear cells, taken in the second trimester of pregnancy. The CDR3 nucleotides read TGTGCCAGCACTGATCACAGGGGTTACTATGGCTACACCTTC. Residues: CASTDHRGYYGYTF.